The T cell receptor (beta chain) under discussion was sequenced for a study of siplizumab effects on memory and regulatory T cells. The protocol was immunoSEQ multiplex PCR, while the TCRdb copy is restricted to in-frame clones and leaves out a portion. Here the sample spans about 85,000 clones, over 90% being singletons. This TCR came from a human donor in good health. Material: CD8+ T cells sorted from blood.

CDR3 sequence: CASSLDSKNYGYTF. DNA of the CDR3: TGCGCCAGCAGCTTGGACTCCAAAAACTATGGCTACACCTTC. The chain carries TRBV5-1 and TRBJ1-2; D ambiguous. V was shortened by 0 bases and J by 2 bases, with 8 bases between the two germline ends. The CDR3 covers 14 residues. Germline CDR1 is SGHRS and CDR2 is YFSETQ. The variable domain in full, completed from reference TRBV5-1 and TRBJ1-2, reads KAGVTQTPRYLIKTRGQQVTLSCSPISGHRSVSWYQQTPGQGLQFLFEYFSETQRNKGNFPGRFSGRQFSNSRSEMNVSTLELGDSALYLCASSLDSKNYGYTFGSGTRLTVV.